A selection of T cell receptor beta chains follows, all from one sample in a study of Graves' ophthalmopathy and Graves' hyperthyroidism. From the multiplex PCR reads, TCRdb called clonotypes with MiXCR, one entry per CDR3 protein. The sample has around 520,000 distinct CDR3 sequences, approximately 35% seen once. Sequenced: peripheral blood or thyroid tissue (not recorded which). These receptors were obtained from an adult man with Graves' hyperthyroidism. Each CDR3 is given with its conserved first and last residue.

CDR3aa: CASSRQGSHSPLHF
j_gene: TRBJ1-6
v_gene: TRBV7-9

CDR3aa: CASSPWTSGGAFF
j_gene: TRBJ1-1
v_gene: TRBV7-9

CDR3aa: CAIRLGVADTQYF
j_gene: TRBJ2-3
v_gene: TRBV12-3/TRBV12-4

CDR3aa: CASSVARVVDSYEQYF
j_gene: TRBJ2-7
v_gene: TRBV9

CDR3aa: CASSQLSNEKLFF
j_gene: TRBJ1-4
v_gene: TRBV12-3/TRBV12-4

CDR3aa: CASSSRTSGGYSVEQYF
j_gene: TRBJ2-7
v_gene: TRBV5-8

CDR3aa: CATEGMNTEAFF
j_gene: TRBJ1-1
v_gene: TRBV19

CDR3aa: CASSQDSTGPTSNQPQHF
j_gene: TRBJ1-5
v_gene: TRBV10-2

CDR3aa: CASSTYTDYGYTF
j_gene: TRBJ1-2
v_gene: TRBV7-2

CDR3aa: CAISVVAGTPTGELFF
j_gene: TRBJ2-2
v_gene: TRBV10-3

CDR3aa: CASSLFGELYF
j_gene: TRBJ2-7
v_gene: TRBV5-4

CDR3aa: CASSRDRRQETQYF
j_gene: TRBJ2-5
v_gene: TRBV5-8

CDR3aa: CASSDTSGGINEKLFF
j_gene: TRBJ1-4
v_gene: TRBV7-9

CDR3aa: CSVDGRGTTEAFF
j_gene: TRBJ1-1
v_gene: TRBV29-1

CDR3aa: CASSNDGGNTF
j_gene: TRBJ1-2
v_gene: TRBV19

CDR3aa: CASIAGLANTDTQYF
j_gene: TRBJ2-3
v_gene: TRBV25-1

CDR3aa: CASSWDGERDGYTF
j_gene: TRBJ1-2
v_gene: TRBV5-1

CDR3aa: CSAIPGLAIADTQYF
j_gene: TRBJ2-3
v_gene: TRBV20-1

CDR3aa: CASSLDSSYYF
j_gene: TRBJ2-5
v_gene: TRBV7-9

CDR3aa: CASSLDGTDTQYF
j_gene: TRBJ2-3
v_gene: TRBV7-2

CDR3aa: CASSAGQGINYGYTF
j_gene: TRBJ1-2
v_gene: TRBV7-9

CDR3aa: CSAHSIGLAVGEQYF
j_gene: TRBJ2-7
v_gene: TRBV20-1

CDR3aa: CSAHLLRPLGGSCEQYF
j_gene: TRBJ2-7
v_gene: TRBV20-1

CDR3aa: CSVVSGQGGDGYTF
j_gene: TRBJ1-2
v_gene: TRBV29-1

CDR3aa: CSARDGGAWKETEAFF
j_gene: TRBJ1-1
v_gene: TRBV20-1

CDR3aa: CASSPPTGVVGYTF
j_gene: TRBJ1-2
v_gene: TRBV7-2

CDR3aa: CASSAAVPFF
j_gene: TRBJ2-1
v_gene: TRBV2

CDR3aa: CASNPTGNSYEQYF
j_gene: TRBJ2-7
v_gene: TRBV6-1

CDR3aa: CATSDRWANVLTF
j_gene: TRBJ2-6
v_gene: TRBV24-1

CDR3aa: CSARVGGGFAHEQYF
j_gene: TRBJ2-7
v_gene: TRBV20-1

CDR3aa: CSARGSTPLAGGQETQYF
j_gene: TRBJ2-5
v_gene: TRBV20-1

CDR3aa: CAWSVGGSSEKLFF
j_gene: TRBJ1-4
v_gene: TRBV7-2

CDR3aa: CASSFDPDGYEQYF
j_gene: TRBJ2-7
v_gene: TRBV12-3/TRBV12-4

CDR3aa: CASSIGDEQYF
j_gene: TRBJ2-7
v_gene: TRBV25-1

CDR3aa: CASSIGGFEQYF
j_gene: TRBJ2-7
v_gene: TRBV12-3/TRBV12-4